The 29 T cell receptor beta chains presented below share a single source sample, sequenced in a study of response to subunit inactivated influenza vaccine. TCRdb processed the RT-PCR reads anew with MiXCR; each CDR3 protein has one entry. Found here are about 520,000 distinct CDR3 sequences, roughly 27% of them singletons; the top ten hold approximately 2%. The sequences come from CD4+ T cells sorted from PBMCs, collected about 5 days after vaccination. These receptors originate from a man aged 45-65 years who received an inactivated influenza vaccine.

At least ten counts were recorded for this clonotype. The V gene is TRBV5-1, the J gene TRBJ2-1; D unclear. The CDR3 is 13 residues long. V was shortened by 0 bases and J by 2 bases, with 3 bases between the two germline ends. Per germline, CDR1 SGHRS and CDR2 YFSETQ. This CDR3 reads CASSLDPYNEQFF. Written as DNA, the CDR3 is TGCGCCAGCAGCTTGGACCCCTACAATGAGCAGTTCTTC.

This clonotype was counted a few times. The rearrangement joins TRBV7-2 to TRBJ2-5, with D unresolved. The CDR3 is 15 amino acids. The germline V gene encodes CDR1 SGHTA and CDR2 FQGNSA. V shed 4 bases and J shed 5 bases, with 17 bases lying between them. CDR3 amino acids: CASSYRSSPGETQYF. As DNA, the CDR3 is TGTGCCAGCAGCTACAGATCTTCCCCTGGGGAGACCCAGTACTTC. Filled out from reference TRBV7-2 and TRBJ2-5, the complete variable domain reads GAGVSQSPSNKVTEKGKDVELRCDPISGHTALYWYRQSLGQGLEFLIYFQGNSAPDKSGLPSDRFSAERTGGSVSTLTIQRTQQEDSAVYLCASSYRSSPGETQYFGPGTRLLVL.

This clonotype was seen a handful of times. The V call is TRBV24-1, the J call TRBJ2-3, with 11 positions matching TRBD2. The CDR3 spans 17 residues. Germline V gene data show CDR1 as KGHDR and CDR2 as SFDVKD. With V trimmed by 2 bases and J by 2 bases, 5 bases remained unmatched. In DNA form, the CDR3 reads TGTGCCACCAGTGATTGGGGGACTAGCGGTTACACAGATACGCAGTATTTT. Translating gives CATSDWGTSGYTDTQYF.

This clonotype was counted between two and nine times. The chain uses TRBV29-1 and TRBJ1-2; 8 bases match TRBD1. Germline V gene sequence: CDR1 SQVTM, CDR2 ANQGSEA. The trim removed 0 bases at V and 7 bases at J, leaving 4 bases unmatched. CDR3 length: 13 amino acids. The chain's CDR3 is CSVEDRGQAGYTF. The CDR3 nucleotides read TGCAGCGTTGAAGATAGGGGACAGGCTGGCTACACCTTC. The variable domain in full, completed from reference TRBV29-1 and TRBJ1-2, reads SAVISQKPSRDICQRGTSLTIQCQVDSQVTMMFWYRQQPGQSLTLIATANQGSEATYESGFVIDKFPISRPNLTFSTLTVSNMSPEDSSIYLCSVEDRGQAGYTFGSGTRLTVV.

This chain links TRBV4-2 with TRBJ2-7, with 11 bases aligning to TRBD2. Trimming removed 0 bases from V and 0 bases from J; junction bases left unmatched: 7. The CDR3 runs to 18 residues. The V gene's germline CDR1 is LGHNA and CDR2 YNFKEQ. The chain's CDR3 is CASSQDVRTSGSSYEQYF. CDR3 bases: TGTGCCAGCAGCCAAGATGTCAGAACTAGCGGGAGCTCCTACGAGCAGTACTTC.

In this sample, this clonotype turned up a few times. V is TRBV4-3 and J is TRBJ1-1; maybe TRBD1 (5 bases). CDR1 and CDR2 (germline): LGHNA, YSLEER. This CDR3 is built from 15 residues. The ends were cut back, 0 bases at V and 5 bases at J, with 13 bases in the middle. The CDR3 is CASSQDRSRATEAFF. CDR3 bases: TGCGCCAGCAGCCAAGATCGGTCCAGGGCGACTGAAGCTTTCTTT.

This clonotype was detected a few times. The V call is TRBV7-2, the J call TRBJ1-1, with D perhaps TRBD1 (5 bases). V was trimmed by 0 bases and J by 4 bases, leaving 12 bases between them. The CDR3 extends over 15 amino acids. From germline, CDR1 is SGHTA and CDR2 FQGNSA. CDR3 DNA: TGTGCCAGCAGCTTAGCGGCAGGGATGGGCACTGAAGCTTTCTTT. Its translation is CASSLAAGMGTEAFF.

This clonotype was observed a few times. V is TRBV9 and J is TRBJ2-7, with D possibly being TRBD2 (6 bases). Trimming took off 0 bases at V and 7 bases at J, with 17 bases between the two ends. The CDR3 sequence is 15 residues long. Germline CDR1 and CDR2: SGDLS and YYNGEE. The CDR3 loop reads CASSVAYGVRGEQYF. The CDR3 coding sequence is TGTGCCAGCAGCGTAGCCTACGGGGTACGGGGGGAGCAGTACTTC. The full variable domain, in which reference TRBV9 and TRBJ2-7 provide the parts outside the CDR3, is DSGVTQTPKHLITATGQRVTLRCSPRSGDLSVYWYQQSLDQGLQFLIQYYNGEERAKGNILERFSAQQFPDLHSELNLSSLELGDSALYFCASSVAYGVRGEQYFGPGTRLTVT.

V is TRBV20-1 and J is TRBJ2-7; D gene unclear. The V and J ends lost 3 bases and 7 bases respectively, with 10 bases between them. Germline-derived CDR1 and CDR2 are DFQATT and SNEGSKA (reference sequence). This CDR3 has 11 residues. The CDR3 region has the DNA TGCAGTGCTAGTGAAAGCCTGGAGCAGTACTTC. The encoded protein is CSASESLEQYF.

This clonotype turned up a few times. The chain carries TRBV2 and TRBJ1-1; possibly TRBD1 for D (6 bases). CDR1 and CDR2 (germline): SNHLY, FYNNEI. V lost 3 bases, J lost 5 bases, and 13 bases lay in between. The CDR3 runs 14 residues. CDR3: CASSDSRGSTEAFF. The CDR3 coding sequence is TGTGCCAGCAGTGATAGCAGGGGTAGTACTGAAGCTTTCTTT.

As DNA, the CDR3 is TGTGCCAGTCGACAGCCAATGAACACTGAAGCTTTCTTT. Its translation: CASRQPMNTEAFF. This rearrangement joins TRBV6-6 to TRBJ1-1, with a possible D match to TRBD1 (5 bases). V lost 9 bases, J lost 0 bases, and 11 bases lay in between. From germline, CDR1 is MNHNY and CDR2 SVGAGI (reference sequence). The CDR3 sequence is 13 residues long.

This sequence joins TRBV29-1 and TRBJ2-5; perhaps D is TRBD1 or TRBD2 (5 bases each). The CDR3 extends over 13 amino acids. CDR1 and CDR2 from the germline V gene are SQVTM and ANQGSEA. Trimming took 4 bases from V and 5 from J, leaving 14 bases between them. DNA of the CDR3: TGCAGCGTTGGCCCCGGGGCCGGGGAGACCCAGTACTTC. It encodes CSVGPGAGETQYF.

This clonotype was detected a few times. The chain combines TRBV6-5 with TRBJ1-5, with D tentatively TRBD1 (5 bases). Trimming removed 2 bases from V and 3 bases from J, with 8 bases in between. CDR1 and CDR2 (germline): MNHEY, SVGAGI. The CDR3 covers 14 residues. The CDR3 nucleotides are TGTGCCAGCAGTTACGGGGGACTCAATCAGCCCCAGCATTTT. Translating gives CASSYGGLNQPQHF.

This rearrangement joins TRBV29-1 to TRBJ2-5; possibly TRBD2 for D (5 bases). From germline, CDR1 is SQVTM and CDR2 ANQGSEA. The V and J ends lost 4 bases and 6 bases respectively, with 18 bases between them. The CDR3 is 14 residues long. DNA of the CDR3: TGCAGCGTTGTGGGTTCGGCTAGCCGACAGACCCAGTACTTC. It yields the protein CSVVGSASRQTQYF.

This clonotype was seen only a few times. CDR3 coding DNA: TGTGCCAGCAGTTCTTTCGAGACCCAGTACTTC. This sequence encodes CASSSFETQYF. The chain is built from TRBV6-5 and TRBJ2-5; D is undetermined. V was trimmed by 4 bases and J by 5 bases, leaving 5 bases between them. Looked up from germline, CDR1 is MNHEY and CDR2 is SVGAGI. This CDR3 contains 11 residues.

In this sample, this clonotype turned up a few times. The chain carries TRBV28 and TRBJ1-1; tentative D call: TRBD1 (6 bases). The CDR3 is made up of 15 amino acids. Germline CDR1 is MDHEN and CDR2 is SYDVKM. V lost 3 bases to trimming and J lost 4 bases, with 15 bases between them. CDR3 nucleotide sequence: TGTGCCAGCAGTTTCGGAGGGGGTAGGCGCACTGAAGCTTTCTTT. Residues: CASSFGGGRRTEAFF.

This clonotype was picked up a small number of times. The CDR3 reads CSAIPGLAGQYF. In DNA form, the CDR3 reads TGCAGTGCTATCCCGGGACTAGCGGGGCAGTATTTT. The chain joins TRBV20-1 to TRBJ2-3; 12 bases match TRBD2. Germline loops: CDR1 DFQATT, CDR2 SNEGSKA (reference sequence). V lost 4 bases and J lost 11; bases outside the gene matches: 4. This CDR3 has 12 amino acids.

The chain uses TRBV20-1 and TRBJ2-1, with D maybe TRBD1 (6 bases). Germline V CDR1 and CDR2: DFQATT, SNEGSKA (reference sequence). Trimming pared 5 bases from V and 0 bases from J, leaving 11 bases between. The CDR3 consists of 14 residues. In nucleotides, the CDR3 is TGCAGTGCTCGGGACACCAGCTCCTACAATGAGCAGTTCTTC. Encoded protein: CSARDTSSYNEQFF.

In its sample, this clonotype was seen a few times. For the CDR3, the DNA is TGCGCCAGCAGCCAAGTACGCACTGAAGCTTTCTTT. This encodes CASSQVRTEAFF. The chain couples TRBV4-1 to TRBJ1-1; no clear D. V was pared by 1 base and J by 4 bases, with 4 bases between. CDR1 and CDR2 from the germline V gene are MGHRA and YSYEKL. The CDR3 is 12 residues long.

This chain links TRBV20-1 with TRBJ2-5; D may match TRBD1 or TRBD2 (5 bases each). CDR1 and CDR2 (germline): DFQATT, SNEGSKA (reference sequence). Trimming removed 3 bases from V and 1 base from J, with 12 bases in between. This CDR3 has 14 amino acids. The CDR3 spells CSASTRGLQETQYF. CDR3 DNA sequence: TGCAGTGCTAGTACTAGGGGCCTCCAAGAGACCCAGTACTTC.

This rearrangement joins TRBV25-1 to TRBJ2-1; TRBD2 matches 12 bases. The trim removed 6 bases at V and 6 bases at J, leaving 6 bases unmatched. The V gene's germline CDR1 is MGHDK and CDR2 SYGVNS. CDR3 length equals 15 residues. The chain's CDR3 is CASRATSGRFNEQFF. The CDR3 DNA is TGTGCCAGCAGGGCAACTAGCGGGAGGTTCAATGAGCAGTTCTTC.

There are many counts of this clonotype. The chain has TRBV27 and TRBJ2-1; 7 nucleotides line up with TRBD2. The CDR3 has 17 amino acids. V shed 5 bases, J shed 9 bases, and the junction held 19 bases outside the gene matches. From germline, CDR1 is MNHEY and CDR2 SMNVEV (reference sequence). In DNA, the CDR3 is TGTGCCAGCAGTCGGGACGGGATTACGCGGGAGTTGGTTGAGCAGTTCTTC. Translation: CASSRDGITRELVEQFF.

The V and J genes are TRBV24-1 and TRBJ2-1, with TRBD2 identical over 10 bases. CDR1 is KGHDR and CDR2 is SFDVKD in the germline V gene. Losses at the gene ends were 11 bases for V and 7 bases for J; bases not matched to a gene: 10. This CDR3 region has 14 residues. The CDR3 bases are TGTGCCAGGATAACTAGCGGGAAATATAATGAGCAGTTCTTC. Its protein is CARITSGKYNEQFF.

This clonotype was counted between two and nine times. V gene TRBV7-9 combines with J gene TRBJ2-7; D assignment may be TRBD1 or TRBD2 (5 bases each). This CDR3 has 12 residues. Germline lookup yields CDR1 SEHNR and CDR2 FQNEAQ (reference sequence). The V gene lost 3 bases and the J gene lost 12 bases, with 15 bases spanning the gap. CDR3 nucleotide sequence: TGTGCCAGCAGCTTGACAGATCGGGGTCTGTACTTC. Protein product: CASSLTDRGLYF.

This clonotype appeared a few times. The genes are TRBV20-1 and TRBJ2-3, with D possibly being TRBD2 (6 bases). Germline loops: CDR1 DFQATT, CDR2 SNEGSKA (reference sequence). Trimming removed 2 bases at V and 4 bases at J, with 10 bases between. CDR3 length: 13 amino acids. The CDR3 spells CSARIPGADTQYF. The DNA for the CDR3 is TGCAGTGCTAGAATACCGGGGGCAGATACGCAGTATTTT.

This clonotype has more than one count but fewer than ten. The V gene is TRBV28, the J gene TRBJ2-1; D not resolved. CDR1 MDHEN and CDR2 SYDVKM come from the germline V gene. The CDR3 is 12 residues long. Trimming took off 0 bases at V and 6 bases at J, with 3 bases between the two ends. The CDR3 loop reads CASSLWINEQFF. CDR3 DNA: TGTGCCAGCAGTTTATGGATCAATGAGCAGTTCTTC.

This chain joins TRBV4-2 and TRBJ2-5, with D tentatively TRBD2 (6 bases). The CDR3 is made up of 15 amino acids. V lost 4 bases, J lost 1 base, and 13 bases lay in between. Germline V CDR1 and CDR2: LGHNA, YNFKEQ. CDR3 bases: TGTGCCAGCAGCCCAGCGGGCAGGTCCCAAGAGACCCAGTACTTC. Its translation: CASSPAGRSQETQYF.

This chain joins TRBV19 and TRBJ2-1, with 10 bases aligning to TRBD2. Per the germline V gene, CDR1 is LNHDA and CDR2 is SQIVND (reference sequence). The CDR3 has 14 residues. The V gene end was trimmed by 6 bases and the J gene end by 9 bases; junction bases not matched to a gene: 8. CDR3 in amino acids: CASRRLAGEGEQFF. In DNA, the CDR3 is TGTGCCAGTAGACGGCTAGCGGGAGAGGGTGAGCAGTTCTTC.

The chain carries TRBV5-4 and TRBJ2-1, with 8 bases fitting TRBD1. Germline CDR1 is SGHNT and CDR2 is YYREEE (reference sequence). The junction had 8 bases not matched to a gene; V was cut back by 0 bases and J by 6 bases. The CDR3 has 16 amino acids. The CDR3 DNA follows: TGTGCCAGCAGCTTGGGAGGACAGGGAGTCGTCAATGAGCAGTTCTTC. Translated: CASSLGGQGVVNEQFF. The full variable domain, with the rest looked up from reference TRBV5-4 and TRBJ2-1, is ETGVTQSPTHLIKTRGQQVTLRCSSQSGHNTVSWYQQALGQGPQFIFQYYREEENGRGNFPPRFSGLQFPNYSSELNVNALELDDSALYLCASSLGGQGVVNEQFFGPGTRLTVL.